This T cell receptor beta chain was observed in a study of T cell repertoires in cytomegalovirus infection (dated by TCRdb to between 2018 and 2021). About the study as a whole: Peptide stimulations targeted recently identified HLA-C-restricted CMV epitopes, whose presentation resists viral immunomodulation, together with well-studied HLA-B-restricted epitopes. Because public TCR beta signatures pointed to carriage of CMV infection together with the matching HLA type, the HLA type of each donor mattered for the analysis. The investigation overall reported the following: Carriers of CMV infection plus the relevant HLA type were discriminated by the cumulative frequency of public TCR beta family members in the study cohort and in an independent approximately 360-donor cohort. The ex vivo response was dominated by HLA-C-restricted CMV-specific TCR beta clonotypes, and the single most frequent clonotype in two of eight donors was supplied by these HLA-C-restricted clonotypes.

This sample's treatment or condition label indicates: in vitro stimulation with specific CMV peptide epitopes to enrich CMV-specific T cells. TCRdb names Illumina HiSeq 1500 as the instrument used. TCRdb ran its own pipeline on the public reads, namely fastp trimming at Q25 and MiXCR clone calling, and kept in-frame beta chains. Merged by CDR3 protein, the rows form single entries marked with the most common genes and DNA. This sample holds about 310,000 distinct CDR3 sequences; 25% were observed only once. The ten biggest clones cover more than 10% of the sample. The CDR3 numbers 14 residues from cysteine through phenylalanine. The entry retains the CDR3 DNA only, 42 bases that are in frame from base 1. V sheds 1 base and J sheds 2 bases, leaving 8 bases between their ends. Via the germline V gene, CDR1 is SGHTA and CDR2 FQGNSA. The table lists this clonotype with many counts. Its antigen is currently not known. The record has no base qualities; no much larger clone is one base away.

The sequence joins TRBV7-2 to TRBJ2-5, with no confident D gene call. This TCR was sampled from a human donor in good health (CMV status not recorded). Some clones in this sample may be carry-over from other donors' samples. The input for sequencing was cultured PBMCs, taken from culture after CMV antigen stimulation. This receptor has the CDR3 CASSLGGVQETQYF. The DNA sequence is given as TGTGCCAGCAGCTTAGGAGGAGTTCAAGAGACCCAGTACTTC.